These T cell receptor beta chains were read from a single sample in a study of identical twins. TCRdb itself ran the 5' RACE reads through MiXCR, one entry per CDR3 protein. The sample carries hundreds of thousands of distinct CDR3 sequences, 5.5% to 7.5% recorded once. Specimen: naive T cells sorted from blood. The receptors come from a man in his late teens or twenties in good health. The CDR3 runs from the conserved cysteine through the conserved F or W. The D gene is left open where the match is weak. Size is omitted from some rows. Given values are once, few, many or a class for expanded clones.

J: TRBJ1-1; length: 12; V: TRBV20-1; size: few; D: TRBD1; CDR3: CSARIRDREAFF; DNA: TGCAGTGCTAGGATCCGGGACAGGGAAGCTTTCTTT
J: TRBJ2-6; length: 12; V: TRBV20-1; size: .; D: .; CDR3: CSAGNGANVLTF; DNA: TGCAGTGCTGGGAATGGGGCCAACGTCCTGACTTTC
J: TRBJ2-3; length: 16; V: TRBV4-1; size: few; D: TRBD2; CDR3: CASSQVKGLFTDTQYF; DNA: TGCGCCAGCAGCCAAGTCAAGGGACTATTCACAGATACGCAGTATTTT
J: TRBJ2-7; length: 11; V: TRBV29-1; size: many; D: .; CDR3: CSGTRGDEQYF; DNA: TGCAGCGGAACCAGGGGCGACGAGCAGTACTTC
J: TRBJ2-2; length: 19; V: TRBV12-3/TRBV12-4; size: few; D: TRBD2; CDR3: CASSDARRGLASNTGELFF; DNA: TGTGCCAGCAGTGACGCCAGGCGCGGACTAGCATCGAACACCGGGGAGCTGTTTTTT
J: TRBJ2-1; length: 10; V: TRBV20-1; size: many; D: .; CDR3: CSATEDEQFF; DNA: TGCAGTGCAACTGAGGATGAGCAGTTCTTC
J: TRBJ1-2; length: 15; V: TRBV30; size: .; D: .; CDR3: CAWRDVGLQNYGYTF; DNA: TGTGCCTGGAGAGATGTGGGACTCCAGAACTATGGCTACACCTTC
J: TRBJ2-2; length: 15; V: TRBV24-1; size: .; D: TRBD1; CDR3: CATSDLTGGNGELFF; DNA: TGTGCCACCAGTGATTTGACAGGGGGTAACGGGGAGCTGTTTTTT
J: TRBJ1-6; length: 14; V: TRBV20-1; size: many; D: .; CDR3: CSPYGARVNSPLHF; DNA: TGCAGCCCGTATGGGGCAAGGGTGAATTCACCCCTCCACTTT
J: TRBJ2-3; length: 15; V: TRBV27; size: .; D: TRBD1; CDR3: CASSLGTEGTDTQYF; DNA: TGTGCCAGCAGTTTAGGGACAGAAGGCACAGATACGCAGTATTTT
J: TRBJ2-1; length: 19; V: TRBV6-5; size: .; D: TRBD2; CDR3: CASSYSIPRRGIAYNEQFF; DNA: TGTGCCAGCAGTTACTCGATCCCCCGGCGGGGGATAGCCTACAATGAGCAGTTCTTC
J: TRBJ2-1; length: 16; V: TRBV5-1; size: many; D: TRBD2; CDR3: CASSLVAGGTYNEQFF; DNA: TGCGCCAGCAGCTTGGTAGCGGGAGGCACCTACAATGAGCAGTTCTTC
J: TRBJ1-5; length: 14; V: TRBV12-3/TRBV12-4; size: many; D: .; CDR3: CASSSAGARQPQHF; DNA: TGTGCCAGCAGTTCGGCCGGGGCTCGTCAGCCCCAGCATTTT
J: TRBJ2-1; length: 14; V: TRBV20-1; size: many; D: TRBD2; CDR3: CSARASGIYNEQFF; DNA: TGCAGTGCTAGAGCTAGCGGGATCTACAATGAGCAGTTCTTC
J: TRBJ1-6; length: 14; V: TRBV7-2; size: many; D: TRBD1; CDR3: CASREGANNSPLHF; DNA: TGTGCCAGCAGGGAGGGGGCCAATAATTCACCCCTCCACTTT
J: TRBJ1-2; length: 14; V: TRBV30; size: many; D: .; CDR3: CAWSVGQRNYGYTF; DNA: TGTGCCTGGAGCGTCGGGCAGCGCAACTATGGCTACACCTTC
J: TRBJ2-5; length: 14; V: TRBV4-2; size: many; D: .; CDR3: CASSRRGEGETQYF; DNA: TGTGCCAGCAGCCGCAGGGGCGAGGGAGAGACCCAGTACTTC
J: TRBJ1-1; length: 15; V: TRBV5-1; size: many; D: .; CDR3: CASSSRGRENTEAFF; DNA: TGCGCCAGCAGCTCCAGAGGACGGGAGAACACTGAAGCTTTCTTT
J: TRBJ2-7; length: 15; V: TRBV27; size: few; D: TRBD2; CDR3: CASRDSGKRSYEQYF; DNA: TGTGCCAGCAGGGATAGCGGGAAACGCTCCTACGAGCAGTACTTC
J: TRBJ2-1; length: 14; V: TRBV7-9; size: many; D: .; CDR3: CASSLAYRADEQFF; DNA: TGTGCCAGCAGCTTAGCGTACAGGGCCGACGAGCAGTTCTTC
J: TRBJ1-1; length: 13; V: TRBV9; size: .; D: .; CDR3: CASSVEQGSEAFF; DNA: TGTGCCAGCAGCGTAGAACAGGGCTCTGAAGCTTTCTTT
J: TRBJ2-3; length: 16; V: TRBV12-3/TRBV12-4; size: .; D: .; CDR3: CASSLTDTGSTDTQYF; DNA: TGTGCCAGCAGTTTAACCGACACCGGCAGCACAGATACGCAGTATTTT
J: TRBJ2-1; length: 14; V: TRBV5-6; size: many; D: .; CDR3: CASSSVKDWDEQFF; DNA: TGTGCCAGCAGCTCCGTAAAGGATTGGGATGAGCAGTTCTTC
J: TRBJ2-5; length: 15; V: TRBV11-1; size: many; D: .; CDR3: CASSPSFRSQETQYF; DNA: TGTGCCAGCAGCCCGTCTTTCCGAAGTCAAGAGACCCAGTACTTC
J: TRBJ2-1; length: 14; V: TRBV12-3/TRBV12-4; size: many; D: .; CDR3: CASSRTDPRDEQFF; DNA: TGTGCCAGCAGTAGGACAGATCCACGGGATGAGCAGTTCTTC
J: TRBJ1-1; length: 14; V: TRBV10-1; size: .; D: .; CDR3: CASRMAEGVSEAFF; DNA: TGCGCCAGCAGGATGGCCGAGGGGGTTAGTGAAGCTTTCTTT
J: TRBJ1-2; length: 15; V: TRBV20-1; size: few; D: TRBD1; CDR3: CSATPGTGFSYGYTF; DNA: TGCAGTGCAACGCCCGGGACAGGGTTTTCCTATGGCTACACCTTC
J: TRBJ2-1; length: 15; V: TRBV7-7; size: few; D: TRBD2; CDR3: CASSLDGGGDNEQFF; DNA: TGTGCCAGCAGCTTAGACGGGGGGGGTGACAATGAGCAGTTCTTC
J: TRBJ2-5; length: 12; V: TRBV16; size: few; D: .; CDR3: CASSPITETQYF; DNA: TGTGCCAGCAGCCCTATTACGGAGACCCAGTACTTC
J: TRBJ2-5; length: 14; V: TRBV10-3; size: .; D: .; CDR3: CAIRGSADQETQYF; DNA: TGTGCCATCAGGGGCAGCGCCGACCAAGAGACCCAGTACTTC
J: TRBJ2-2; length: 16; V: TRBV7-8; size: .; D: .; CDR3: CASSPDRVRNTGELFF; DNA: TGTGCCAGCAGCCCCGACCGGGTCCGGAACACCGGGGAGCTGTTTTTT
J: TRBJ1-4; length: 17; V: TRBV7-8; size: .; D: .; CDR3: CASSLSTDSHKGEKLFF; DNA: TGTGCCAGCAGTCTCAGTACGGACAGCCATAAGGGTGAAAAACTGTTTTTT
J: TRBJ1-2; length: 15; V: TRBV25-1; size: few; D: TRBD1; CDR3: CASSGGTATNYGYTF; DNA: TGTGCCAGCAGTGGGGGGACAGCAACTAACTATGGCTACACCTTC